The clone carrying this T cell receptor beta chain was detected only a few times. Its target is not known. The PCR had 60 Vbeta and 13 Jbeta primers. Sequencing was performed with immunoSEQ multiplex PCR; in TCRdb, only in-frame clones are kept and a portion is missing. The sample holds around 170,000 clones; over 70% are singletons and the top ten take around 1.3%. The data belong to a study of cytomegalovirus exposure and HLA in healthy donors. Study results and caveats: Follow-up analysis seemed to connect common viral pathogens with several of the most significant clusters identified. A later analysis linked a missense variant in DCLRE1C to the trimming of TCR beta V and J genes. Researchers left out some V segments, among them TRBV6-2 and TRBV6-3, as indistinguishable. Another analysis was done later, and it associated roughly 15,000 TCR beta sequences with HLA alleles at 0.05 false discovery rate.

The germline V gene has CDR1 SGHTA and CDR2 FQGNSA. The V and J ends lost 2 bases and 5 bases respectively, with 12 bases between them. The CDR3 contains 14 residues. The rearrangement links TRBV7-2 to TRBJ2-5, with D maybe TRBD2 (6 bases). The sequenced sample consisted of PBMCs. The source of this sequence is a man over 45 in good health and CMV-seropositive. The CDR3 DNA sequence: TGTGCCAGCAGCTTAAATGGGGGGTCGGAGACCCAGTACTTC. It encodes CASSLNGGSETQYF.